Listed below are T cell receptor beta chains from one sample, sequenced in a study of spatial heterogeneity in lung cancer. TCRdb passed the 5' RACE reads through MiXCR, listing each CDR3 protein once. The table lists about 4,900 distinct CDR3 sequences, about 20% of them singletons. Sequences were derived from lung tumor tissue, sampled at surgery. The receptors here all came from a male donor with early-stage non-small cell lung cancer. Each CDR3 is given with its conserved first and last residue. The D gene is left open where the match is weak. Only part of the rows carry a size: once, few, many, or a class if the clone is expanded.

D gene	J gene	clone size	V gene	CDR3 DNA	CDR3 protein
-	TRBJ1-1	medium-sized	TRBV7-8	TGTGCCAGCAGCCTCGAACGGGAAGCTTTCTTT	CASSLEREAFF
-	TRBJ2-5	few	TRBV12-3/TRBV12-4	TGTGCCAGCATGAGAAGGTGGGGGGAAGAGACCCAGTACTTC	CASMRRWGEETQYF
-	TRBJ2-1	medium-sized	TRBV6-5	TGTGCCAGCAGTTACTCGGGGGCTAATGAGCAGTTCTTC	CASSYSGANEQFF
-	TRBJ2-7	few	TRBV28	TGTGCCAGCAGTTCCGCGGGCTCGGGGTCCTACGAGCAGTACTTC	CASSSAGSGSYEQYF
-	TRBJ2-5	medium-sized	TRBV7-3	TGTGCCAGCAGCTTAATTCAAGAGACCCAGTACTTC	CASSLIQETQYF
-	TRBJ1-5	large	TRBV6-5	TGTGCCAGCAGTTACTCTGGGGACCAGCCCCAGCATTTT	CASSYSGDQPQHF
TRBD1	TRBJ2-1	medium-sized	TRBV7-9	TGTGCCAGCAGCTTAGATTTGAGGGGGCTCACCTACAATGAGCAGTTCTTC	CASSLDLRGLTYNEQFF
TRBD2	TRBJ2-1	-	TRBV4-2	TGTGCCAGCAGCCCTGTAGGTGCGGGAGTCGTCGATGAGCAGTTCTTC	CASSPVGAGVVDEQFF
TRBD1	TRBJ2-5	few	TRBV12-3/TRBV12-4	TGTGCCAGCAGTTCGGGACAGGGGGCAGAGACCCAGTACTTC	CASSSGQGAETQYF
-	TRBJ2-1	-	TRBV7-9	TGTGCCAGCAGCCCTCCCTTCCGGGCGGGCTCCTACAATGAGCAGTTCTTC	CASSPPFRAGSYNEQFF
-	TRBJ2-5	once	TRBV30	TGTGCCTGGAGTGTGGATAGCGGAGACGGCCCCCAGTACTTC	CAWSVDSGDGPQYF
-	TRBJ2-7	medium-sized	TRBV15	TGTGCCACCAGTCACGCGGATCTACGAGGGCAGTACTTC	CATSHADLRGQYF
TRBD2	TRBJ2-1	medium-sized	TRBV12-5	TGTGCTACAGCGGGAGGGCCCAATGAGCAGTTCTTC	CATAGGPNEQFF
-	TRBJ1-5	many	TRBV2	TGTGCCAGCAAAGGCGTGAATAGCAATCAGCCCCAGCATTTT	CASKGVNSNQPQHF